This T cell receptor (beta chain) was captured in a study of blood T cell repertoires in COVID-19. Study context: COVID-19 samples from acute and convalescent phases originated in the United States, Italy and Spain. PBMCs, B-cell-depleted T cells, or T cells provided the cDNA or gDNA that made up the material.

The V gene's germline CDR1 is SGHDT and CDR2 YYEEEE. V lost 1 base, J lost 0 bases, and 13 bases lay in between. CDR3 size: 16 residues. This clone was seen a few times. Profiling relied on immunoSEQ multiplex PCR, and the TCRdb table lists in-frame clones only, not all of them. The table includes over 200,000 clones, about 89% detected once. The specimen sequenced was peripheral blood. This sequence joins TRBV5-6 and TRBJ1-1; D not resolved. The sequence came from a man in his forties or fifties who had recovered from COVID-19. The CDR3 loop is CASSLLDLLVNTEAFF. The CDR3 region has the DNA TGTGCCAGCAGCTTGCTAGATTTACTGGTGAACACTGAAGCTTTCTTT. The complete variable domain, with remaining parts taken from reference TRBV5-6 and TRBJ1-1, reads DAGVTQSPTHLIKTRGQQVTLRCSPKSGHDTVSWYQQALGQGPQFIFQYYEEEERQRGNFPDRFSGHQFPNYSSELNVNALLLGDSALYLCASSLLDLLVNTEAFFGQGTRLTVV.